A single sample gave rise to the 2 T cell receptor beta chains below, sequenced in a study of T cell repertoires in cytomegalovirus infection. TCRdb called the reads again in MiXCR, with one record for every CDR3 protein. The sample shows 150,000 to 200,000 distinct CDR3 sequences, roughly 27% of them seen only once. The specimen sequenced was PBMCs. All receptors come from a human donor in good health (CMV status not recorded). Some clones in this sample may be carry-over from other donors' samples.

In its sample, this clonotype was seen a few times. The chain combines TRBV6-8 with TRBJ2-7; possible D gene TRBD1, 6 bases. The CDR3 loop spans 13 amino acids. Trimming took off 6 bases at V and 3 bases at J, with 12 bases between the two ends. Germline loops: CDR1 MNHGY, CDR2 SAAAGT. The CDR3 DNA reads as TGTGCCAGCAGAAACGGACAGTTCTACGAGCAGTACTTC. It yields the protein CASRNGQFYEQYF.

The genes are TRBV3-1 and TRBJ2-2; no clear D gene. With 1 base removed from V and 7 bases from J, the gap between germline ends came to 10 bases. CDR3 length equals 14 residues. Germline V lookup: CDR1 LGHDT, CDR2 YNNKEL (reference sequence). The DNA for the CDR3 is TGTGCCAGCAGCCAAGTACGAGGAATCGGGGAGCTGTTTTTT. The encoded protein is CASSQVRGIGELFF.